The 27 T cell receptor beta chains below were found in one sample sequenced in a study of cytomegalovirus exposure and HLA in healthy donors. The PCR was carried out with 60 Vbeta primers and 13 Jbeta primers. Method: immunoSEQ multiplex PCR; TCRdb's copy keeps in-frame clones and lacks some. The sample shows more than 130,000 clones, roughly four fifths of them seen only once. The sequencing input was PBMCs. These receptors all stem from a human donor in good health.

The CDR3 here is CASSGQGLSNQPQHF. The CDR3 nucleotides are TGTGCCAGCAGTGGACAGGGGCTAAGCAATCAGCCCCAGCATTTT. The rearrangement uses TRBV6-1 and TRBJ1-5; 8 nucleotides match TRBD1. V was pared by 4 bases and J by 1 base, with 3 bases of the junction left unmatched. This CDR3 spans 15 amino acids. Germline V gene data show CDR1 as MNHNS and CDR2 as SASEGT.

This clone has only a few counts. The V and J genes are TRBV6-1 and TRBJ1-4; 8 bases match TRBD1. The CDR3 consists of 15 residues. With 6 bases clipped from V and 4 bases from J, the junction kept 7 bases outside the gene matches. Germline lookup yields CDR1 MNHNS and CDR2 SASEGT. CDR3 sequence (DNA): TGTGCCAGCAGAGCCCCGACAGGGGATAATGAAAAACTGTTTTTT. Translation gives CASRAPTGDNEKLFF.

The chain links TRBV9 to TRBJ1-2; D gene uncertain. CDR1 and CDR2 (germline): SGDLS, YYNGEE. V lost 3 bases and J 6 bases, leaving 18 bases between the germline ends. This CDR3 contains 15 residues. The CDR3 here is CASSAVPSTHDGYTF. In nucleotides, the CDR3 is TGTGCCAGCAGCGCCGTTCCCAGTACACACGATGGCTACACCTTC.

CDR3 in amino acids: CASSLERGPGETQYF. CDR3 bases: TGTGCCAGCAGTTTGGAGCGGGGGCCGGGGGAGACCCAGTACTTC. The rearrangement joins TRBV27 to TRBJ2-5; 8 bases line up with TRBD2. V dropped 3 bases and J dropped 5; count of bases not matched to a gene: 8. This CDR3 is 15 amino acids long. The germline gives CDR1 MNHEY, CDR2 SMNVEV (reference sequence).

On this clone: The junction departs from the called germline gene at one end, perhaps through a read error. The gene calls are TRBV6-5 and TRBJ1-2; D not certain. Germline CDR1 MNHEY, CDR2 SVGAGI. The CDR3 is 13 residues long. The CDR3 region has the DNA TGTGCCAGCAGTTACAACCAGAACTATGGCTGCACCTTC. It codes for CASSYNQNYGCTF.

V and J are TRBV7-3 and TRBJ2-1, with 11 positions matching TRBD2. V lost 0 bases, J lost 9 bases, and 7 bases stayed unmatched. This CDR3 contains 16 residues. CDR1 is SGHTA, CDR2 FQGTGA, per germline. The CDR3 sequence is CASSLTESSGRIEQFF. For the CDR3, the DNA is TGTGCCAGCAGCTTAACAGAGTCTAGCGGGAGGATTGAGCAGTTCTTC.

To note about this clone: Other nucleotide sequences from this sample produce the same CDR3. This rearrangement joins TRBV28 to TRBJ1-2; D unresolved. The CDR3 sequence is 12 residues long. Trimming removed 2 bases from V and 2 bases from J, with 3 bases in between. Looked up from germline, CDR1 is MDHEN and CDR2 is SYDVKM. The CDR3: CASSLLNYGYTF. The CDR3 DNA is TGTGCCAGCAGTTTACTGAACTATGGCTACACCTTC.

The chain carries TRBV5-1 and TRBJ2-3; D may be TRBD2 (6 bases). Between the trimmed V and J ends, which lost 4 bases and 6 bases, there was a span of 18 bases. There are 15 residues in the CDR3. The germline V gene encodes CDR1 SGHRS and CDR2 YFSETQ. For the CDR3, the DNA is TGCGCCAGCAGCCAAAATCCGACTAGAAGTGATACGCAGTATTTT. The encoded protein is CASSQNPTRSDTQYF. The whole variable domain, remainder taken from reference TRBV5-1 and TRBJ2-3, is KAGVTQTPRYLIKTRGQQVTLSCSPISGHRSVSWYQQTPGQGLQFLFEYFSETQRNKGNFPGRFSGRQFSNSRSEMNVSTLELGDSALYLCASSQNPTRSDTQYFGPGTRLTVL.

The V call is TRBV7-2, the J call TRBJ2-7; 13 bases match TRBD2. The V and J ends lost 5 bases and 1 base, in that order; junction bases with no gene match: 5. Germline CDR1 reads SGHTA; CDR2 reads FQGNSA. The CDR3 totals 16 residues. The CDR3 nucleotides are TGTGCCAGCAGCCCCAGGACTAGCGGGAGTTCCTACGAGCAGTACTTC. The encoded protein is CASSPRTSGSSYEQYF.

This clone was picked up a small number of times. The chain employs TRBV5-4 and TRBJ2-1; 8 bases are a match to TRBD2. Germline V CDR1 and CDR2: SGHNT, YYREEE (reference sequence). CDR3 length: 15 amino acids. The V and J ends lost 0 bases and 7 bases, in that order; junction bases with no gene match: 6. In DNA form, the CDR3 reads TGTGCCAGCAGCTTGGTGGGACTAGTTGGGAATGAGCAGTTCTTC. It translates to CASSLVGLVGNEQFF.

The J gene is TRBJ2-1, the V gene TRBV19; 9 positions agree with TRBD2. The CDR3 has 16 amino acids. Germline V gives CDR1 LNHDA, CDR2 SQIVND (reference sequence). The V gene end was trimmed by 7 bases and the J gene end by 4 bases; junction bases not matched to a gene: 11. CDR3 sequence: CASTRGRLAEYNEQFF. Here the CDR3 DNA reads TGTGCCAGTACCCGCGGTCGACTAGCGGAGTACAATGAGCAGTTCTTC. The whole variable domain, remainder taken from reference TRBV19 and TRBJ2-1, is DGGITQSPKYLFRKEGQNVTLSCEQNLNHDAMYWYRQDPGQGLRLIYYSQIVNDFQKGDIAEGYSVSREKKESFPLTVTSAQKNPTAFYLCASTRGRLAEYNEQFFGPGTRLTVL.

Written as DNA, the CDR3 is TGTGCCAGCAGCCCGGGACTATACAACACCGGGGAGCTGTTTTTT. This sequence encodes CASSPGLYNTGELFF. The chain employs TRBV28 and TRBJ2-2; 7 nucleotides align to TRBD2. CDR1 and CDR2 from the germline V gene are MDHEN and SYDVKM. The CDR3 extends over 15 amino acids. Unmatched junction bases numbered 6, after V lost 6 bases and J lost 2 bases.

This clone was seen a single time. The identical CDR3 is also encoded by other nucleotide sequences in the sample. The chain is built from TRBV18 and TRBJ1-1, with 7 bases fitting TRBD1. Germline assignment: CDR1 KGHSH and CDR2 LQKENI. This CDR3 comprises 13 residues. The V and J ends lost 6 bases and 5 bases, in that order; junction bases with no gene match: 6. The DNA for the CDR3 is TGTGCCAGCTCCTCTGACAGGGTTACTGAAGCTTTCTTT. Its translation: CASSSDRVTEAFF.

The CDR3 loop is CASSLEASGTDTQYF. DNA of the CDR3: TGCGCCAGCAGCTTGGAGGCTAGCGGCACAGATACGCAGTATTTT. The V gene is TRBV5-1, the J gene TRBJ2-3; D may be TRBD2 (6 bases). CDR1 is SGHRS and CDR2 is YFSETQ in the germline V gene. The CDR3 has 15 residues. Trimming took 0 bases from V and 1 from J, leaving 9 bases between them.

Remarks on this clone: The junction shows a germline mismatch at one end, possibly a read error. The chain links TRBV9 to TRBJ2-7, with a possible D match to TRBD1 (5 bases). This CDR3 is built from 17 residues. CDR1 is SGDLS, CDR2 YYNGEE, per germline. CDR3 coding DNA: TGTGCAAGCAGCGAGCCCCAAGACAGTTCTTATGCCTACGAGCAGTACTTC. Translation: CASSEPQDSSYAYEQYF.

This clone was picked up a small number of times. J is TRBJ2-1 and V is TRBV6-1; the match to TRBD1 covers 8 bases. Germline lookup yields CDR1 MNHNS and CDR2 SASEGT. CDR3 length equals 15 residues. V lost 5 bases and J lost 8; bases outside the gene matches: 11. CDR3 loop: CASSKTGAAGDEQFF. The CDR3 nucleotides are TGTGCCAGCAGTAAGACAGGGGCGGCCGGCGATGAGCAGTTCTTC.

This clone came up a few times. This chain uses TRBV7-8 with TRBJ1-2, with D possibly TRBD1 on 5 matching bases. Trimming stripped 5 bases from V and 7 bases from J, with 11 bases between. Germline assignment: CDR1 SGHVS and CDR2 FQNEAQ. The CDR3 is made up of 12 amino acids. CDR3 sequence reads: CASSLRGIGYTF. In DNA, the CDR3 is TGTGCCAGCAGCCTAAGGGGAATTGGCTACACCTTC.

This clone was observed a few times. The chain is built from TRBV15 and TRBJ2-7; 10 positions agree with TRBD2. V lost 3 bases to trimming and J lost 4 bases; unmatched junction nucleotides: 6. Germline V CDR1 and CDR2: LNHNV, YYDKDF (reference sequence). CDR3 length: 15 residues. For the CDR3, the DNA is TGTGCCACCAGCAGCGAAAGCGGGGGGGTGTACGAGCAGTACTTC. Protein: CATSSESGGVYEQYF.

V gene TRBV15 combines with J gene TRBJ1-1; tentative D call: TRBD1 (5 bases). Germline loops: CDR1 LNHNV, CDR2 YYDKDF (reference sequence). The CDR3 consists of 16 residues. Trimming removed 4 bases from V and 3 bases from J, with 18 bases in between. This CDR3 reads CATSTPKQTAHTEAFF. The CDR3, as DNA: TGTGCCACCAGCACCCCCAAGCAGACAGCACACACTGAAGCTTTCTTT.

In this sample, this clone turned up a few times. The DNA of the CDR3 is TGTGCCTGGAGACAGGGGGCTAACTATGGCTACACCTTC. Residues: CAWRQGANYGYTF. V is TRBV30 and J is TRBJ1-2; 8 bases align to TRBD1. Germline V CDR1 and CDR2: GTSNPN, SVGIG (reference sequence). The CDR3 loop spans 13 amino acids. Trimming took 3 bases from V and 0 from J; bases not matched to a gene: 0.

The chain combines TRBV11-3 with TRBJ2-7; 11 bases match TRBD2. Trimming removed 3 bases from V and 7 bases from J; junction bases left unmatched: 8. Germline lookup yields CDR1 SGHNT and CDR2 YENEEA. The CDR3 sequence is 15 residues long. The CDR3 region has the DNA TGTGCCAGCAGCTTGGGACTAGCGGATTTAGGGGAGCAGTACTTC. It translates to CASSLGLADLGEQYF.

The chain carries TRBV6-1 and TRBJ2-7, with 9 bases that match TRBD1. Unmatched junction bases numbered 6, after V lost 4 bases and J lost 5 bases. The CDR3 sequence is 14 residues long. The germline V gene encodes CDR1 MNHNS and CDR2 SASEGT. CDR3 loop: CASSARTGVHEQYF. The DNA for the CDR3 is TGTGCCAGCAGTGCCCGGACAGGGGTCCACGAGCAGTACTTC.

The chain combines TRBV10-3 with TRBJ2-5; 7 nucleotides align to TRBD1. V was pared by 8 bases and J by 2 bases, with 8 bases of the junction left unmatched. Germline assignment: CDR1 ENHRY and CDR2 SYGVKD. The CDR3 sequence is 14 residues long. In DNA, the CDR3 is TGTGCCATCGCGAAGGGGACAGAGCAAGAGACCCAGTACTTC. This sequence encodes CAIAKGTEQETQYF.

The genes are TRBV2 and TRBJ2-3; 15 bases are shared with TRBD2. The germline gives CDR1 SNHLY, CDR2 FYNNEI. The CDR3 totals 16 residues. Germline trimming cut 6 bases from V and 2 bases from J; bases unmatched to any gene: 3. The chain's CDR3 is CASRGLAGGATDTQYF. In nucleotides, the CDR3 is TGTGCCAGCAGGGGACTAGCGGGAGGCGCCACAGATACGCAGTATTTT.

CDR3 in DNA: TGTGCCAGCAGCCCTAGCTTCTACGAGCAGTACTTC. Its translation: CASSPSFYEQYF. The chain couples TRBV7-2 to TRBJ2-7; TRBD2 might be the D (5 bases). Deletions cut 5 bases from V and 3 bases from J, with 8 bases between. This CDR3 has 12 residues. Germline V gene lookup returns CDR1 SGHTA and CDR2 FQGNSA.

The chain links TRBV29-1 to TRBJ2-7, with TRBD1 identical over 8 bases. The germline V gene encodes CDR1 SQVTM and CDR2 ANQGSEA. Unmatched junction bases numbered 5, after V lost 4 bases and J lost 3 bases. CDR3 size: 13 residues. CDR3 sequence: CSVGDRFHYEQYF. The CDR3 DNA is TGCAGCGTTGGGGACAGGTTCCACTACGAGCAGTACTTC.

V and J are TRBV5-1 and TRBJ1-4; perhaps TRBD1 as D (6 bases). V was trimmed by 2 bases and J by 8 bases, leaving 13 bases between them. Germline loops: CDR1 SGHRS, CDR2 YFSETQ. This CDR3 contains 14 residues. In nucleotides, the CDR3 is TGCGCCAGCAGCTTACACATGGGGACAGAAAAACTGTTTTTT. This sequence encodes CASSLHMGTEKLFF.